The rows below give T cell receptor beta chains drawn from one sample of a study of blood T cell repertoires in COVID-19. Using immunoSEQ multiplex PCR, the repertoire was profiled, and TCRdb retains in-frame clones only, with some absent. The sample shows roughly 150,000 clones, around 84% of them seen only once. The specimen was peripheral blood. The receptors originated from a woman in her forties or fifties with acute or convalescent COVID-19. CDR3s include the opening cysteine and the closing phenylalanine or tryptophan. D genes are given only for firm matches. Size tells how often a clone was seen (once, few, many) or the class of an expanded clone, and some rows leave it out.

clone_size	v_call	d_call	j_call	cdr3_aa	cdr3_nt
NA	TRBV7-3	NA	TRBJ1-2	CASSPTAGEGYTF	TGTGCCAGCAGCCCAACGGCAGGGGAGGGCTACACCTTC
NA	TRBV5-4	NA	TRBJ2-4	CASSPQGTKNIQYF	TGTGCCAGCAGCCCACAGGGAACCAAAAACATTCAGTACTTC
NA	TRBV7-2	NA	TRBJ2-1	CASSQRNREQPASLNEQFF	TGTGCCAGCAGCCAGCGAAACCGGGAGCAACCGGCGAGTCTCAATGAGCAGTTCTTC
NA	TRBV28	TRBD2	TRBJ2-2	CASSPPGLAGATGELFF	TGTGCCAGCAGTCCACCCGGACTAGCGGGAGCCACCGGGGAGCTGTTTTTT
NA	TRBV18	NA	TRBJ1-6	CASSPPQYNSPLHF	TGTGCCAGCTCACCACCCCAGTATAATTCACCCCTCCACTTT
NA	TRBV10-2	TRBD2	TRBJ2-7	CASSESRGAAYEQYF	TGCGCCAGCAGTGAGTCGCGGGGGGCCGCCTACGAGCAGTACTTC
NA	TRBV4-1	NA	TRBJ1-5	CASSQGQGWGNQPQHF	TGCGCCAGCAGCCAAGGTCAGGGATGGGGCAATCAGCCCCAGCATTTT
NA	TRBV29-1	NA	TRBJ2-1	CSVEDYAGSSYNEQFF	TGCAGCGTTGAAGACTATGCGGGGAGCTCCTACAATGAGCAGTTCTTC
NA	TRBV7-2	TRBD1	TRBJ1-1	CASSPGQGLPAFF	TGTGCCAGCAGCCCCGGACAGGGGTTACCGGCTTTCTTT
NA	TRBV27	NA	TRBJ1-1	CASSFGGAYTEAFF	TGTGCCAGCAGTTTCGGGGGGGCCTATACTGAAGCTTTCTTT
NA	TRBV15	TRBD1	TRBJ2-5	CATSRATGGPQETQYF	TGTGCCACCAGCAGAGCGACAGGGGGCCCCCAAGAGACCCAGTACTTC
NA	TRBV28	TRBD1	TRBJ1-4	CASSLSVTGEVELFF	TGTGCCAGCAGTTTATCCGTGACAGGGGAAGTAGAACTGTTTTTT
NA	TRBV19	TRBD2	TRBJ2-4	CASSRPGGGNIQYF	TGTGCCAGCTCCCGGCCTGGCGGGGGAAACATTCAGTACTTC
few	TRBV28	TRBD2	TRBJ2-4	CASSNPGRTKNIQYF	TGTGCCAGCAGCAATCCCGGGAGGACCAAAAACATTCAGTACTTC
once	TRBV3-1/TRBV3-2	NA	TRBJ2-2	CASSLSGELFF	TGTGCCAGCAGCCTCTCCGGGGAGCTGTTTTTT
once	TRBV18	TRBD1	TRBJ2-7	CASSRDRGWSEQYF	TGTGCCAGCTCACGGGACAGGGGTTGGAGCGAGCAGTACTTC
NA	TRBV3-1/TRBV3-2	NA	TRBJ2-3	CASSQMNGVADTQYF	TGTGCCAGCAGCCAGATGAACGGGGTTGCAGATACGCAGTATTTT
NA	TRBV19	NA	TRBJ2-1	CASSISLGTQNEQFF	TGTGCCAGTAGTATATCCCTGGGGACTCAGAATGAGCAGTTCTTC
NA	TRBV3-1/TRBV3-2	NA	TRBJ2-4	CASSQAHRVFQNIQYF	TGTGCCAGCAGCCAAGCTCACAGGGTTTTTCAAAACATTCAGTACTTC
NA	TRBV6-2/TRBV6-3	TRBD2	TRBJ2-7	CASSSAGGPREQYF	TGTGCCAGCAGCTCCGCGGGAGGGCCGCGGGAGCAGTACTTC
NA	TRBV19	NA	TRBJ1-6	CASSTRSGSNSPLHF	TGTGCCAGTAGTACCCGGTCGGGGTCAAATTCACCCCTCCACTTT
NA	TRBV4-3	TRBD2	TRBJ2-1	CASSRSGLSYNEQFF	TGCGCCAGCAGTCGTAGCGGGCTCTCCTACAATGAGCAGTTCTTC